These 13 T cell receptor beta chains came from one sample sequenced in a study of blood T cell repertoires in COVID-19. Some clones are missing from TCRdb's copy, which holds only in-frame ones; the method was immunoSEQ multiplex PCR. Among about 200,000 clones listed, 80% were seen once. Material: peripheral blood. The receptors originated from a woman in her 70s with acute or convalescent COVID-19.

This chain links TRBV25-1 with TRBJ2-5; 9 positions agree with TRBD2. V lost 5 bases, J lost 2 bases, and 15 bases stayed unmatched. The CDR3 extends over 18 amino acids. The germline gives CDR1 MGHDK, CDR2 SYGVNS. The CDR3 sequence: CASSPRLAGFRSQETQYF. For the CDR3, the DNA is TGTGCCAGCAGTCCCCGGCTAGCGGGGTTTAGAAGTCAAGAGACCCAGTACTTC.

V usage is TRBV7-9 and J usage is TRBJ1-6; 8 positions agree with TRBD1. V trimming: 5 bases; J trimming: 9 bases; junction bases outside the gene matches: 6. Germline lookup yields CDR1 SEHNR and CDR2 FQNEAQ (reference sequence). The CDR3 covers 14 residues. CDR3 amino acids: CASSATGGGSPLHF. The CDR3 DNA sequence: TGTGCCAGCAGCGCCACAGGGGGGGGTTCACCCCTCCACTTT. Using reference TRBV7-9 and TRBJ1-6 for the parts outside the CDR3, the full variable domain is DTGVSQNPRHKITKRGQNVTFRCDPISEHNRLYWYRQTLGQGPEFLTYFQNEAQLEKSRLLSDRFSAERPKGSFSTLEIQRTEQGDSAMYLCASSATGGGSPLHFGNGTRLTVT.

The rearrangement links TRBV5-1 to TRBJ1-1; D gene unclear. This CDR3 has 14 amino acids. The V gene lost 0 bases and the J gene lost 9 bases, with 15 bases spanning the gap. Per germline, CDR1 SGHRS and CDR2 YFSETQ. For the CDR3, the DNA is TGCGCCAGCAGCTTGGCAGGTGAGACCTCACAAGCTTTCTTT. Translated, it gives CASSLAGETSQAFF.

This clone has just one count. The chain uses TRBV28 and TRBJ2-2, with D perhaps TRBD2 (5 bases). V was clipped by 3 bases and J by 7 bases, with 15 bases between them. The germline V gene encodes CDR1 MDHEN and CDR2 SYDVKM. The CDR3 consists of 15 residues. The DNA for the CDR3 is TGTGCCAGCAGTTTGCCGGGGATGGGGAACGGGGAGCTGTTTTTT. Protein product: CASSLPGMGNGELFF.

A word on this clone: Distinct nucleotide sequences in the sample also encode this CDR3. The CDR3 here is CAWSVQGNTEAFF. The DNA for the CDR3 is TGTGCCTGGAGTGTACAGGGGAACACTGAAGCTTTCTTT. The V call is TRBV30, the J call TRBJ1-1; tentatively, D is TRBD1 (6 bases). Germline values: CDR1 GTSNPN, CDR2 SVGIG (reference sequence). The CDR3 runs to 13 residues. V lost 0 bases and J lost 1, with 6 bases in between.

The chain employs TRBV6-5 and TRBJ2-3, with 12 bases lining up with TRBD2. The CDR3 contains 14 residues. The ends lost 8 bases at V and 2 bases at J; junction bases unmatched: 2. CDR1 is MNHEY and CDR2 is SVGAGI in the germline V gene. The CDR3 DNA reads TGTGCCAGCGGACTAGCGGGGTTCACAGATACGCAGTATTTT. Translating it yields CASGLAGFTDTQYF.

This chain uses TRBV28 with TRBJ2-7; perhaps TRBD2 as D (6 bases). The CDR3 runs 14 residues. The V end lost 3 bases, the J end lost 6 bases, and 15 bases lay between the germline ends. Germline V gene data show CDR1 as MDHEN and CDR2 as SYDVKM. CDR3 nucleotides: TGTGCCAGCAGTTTTCGGCGGGGAGAGGGCGAGCAGTACTTC. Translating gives CASSFRRGEGEQYF. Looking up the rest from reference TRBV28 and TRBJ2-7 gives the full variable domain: DVKVTQSSRYLVKRTGEKVFLECVQDMDHENMFWYRQDPGLGLRLIYFSYDVKMKEKGDIPEGYSVSREKKERFSLILESASTNQTSMYLCASSFRRGEGEQYFGPGTRLTVT.

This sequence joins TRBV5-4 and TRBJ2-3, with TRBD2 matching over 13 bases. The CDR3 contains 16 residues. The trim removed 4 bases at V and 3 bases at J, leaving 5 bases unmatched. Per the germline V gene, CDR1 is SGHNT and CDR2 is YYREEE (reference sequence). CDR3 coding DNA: TGTGCCAGCAGCGCCAGGACTAGCGGGAGTACAGATACGCAGTATTTT. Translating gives CASSARTSGSTDTQYF.

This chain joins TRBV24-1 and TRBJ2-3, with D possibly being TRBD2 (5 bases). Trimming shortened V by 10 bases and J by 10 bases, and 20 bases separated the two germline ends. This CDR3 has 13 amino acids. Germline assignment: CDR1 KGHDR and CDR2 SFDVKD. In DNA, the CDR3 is TGTGCCACGGCTATCCCCGGGGTTGAGGCGCAGTATTTT. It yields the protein CATAIPGVEAQYF.

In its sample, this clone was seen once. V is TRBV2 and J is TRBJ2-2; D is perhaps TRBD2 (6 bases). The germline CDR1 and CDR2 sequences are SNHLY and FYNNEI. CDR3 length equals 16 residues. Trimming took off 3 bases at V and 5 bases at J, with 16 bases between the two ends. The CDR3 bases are TGTGCCAGCAGTGAGGCTAGCGCCAGAGGGACCGGGGAGCTGTTTTTT. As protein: CASSEASARGTGELFF.

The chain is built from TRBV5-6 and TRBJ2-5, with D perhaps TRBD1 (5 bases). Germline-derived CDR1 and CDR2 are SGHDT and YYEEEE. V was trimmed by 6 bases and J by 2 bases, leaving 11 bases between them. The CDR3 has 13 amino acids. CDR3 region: CASTTGRQETQYF. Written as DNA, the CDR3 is TGTGCCAGCACAACAGGCCGGCAAGAGACCCAGTACTTC.

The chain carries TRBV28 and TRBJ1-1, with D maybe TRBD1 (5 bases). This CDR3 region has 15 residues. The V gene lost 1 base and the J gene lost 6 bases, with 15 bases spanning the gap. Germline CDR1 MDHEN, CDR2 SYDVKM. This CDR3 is CASSLSGREGSEAFF. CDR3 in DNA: TGTGCCAGCAGTTTATCAGGCAGGGAGGGGTCTGAAGCTTTCTTT.

Here the CDR3 DNA reads TGTGCCAGCAGCTTGCCGGGAGAATCGAATGAGCAGTTCTTC. This codes for CASSLPGESNEQFF. V and J are TRBV7-3 and TRBJ2-1; tentatively, D is TRBD2 (6 bases). The V gene lost 3 bases and the J gene lost 7 bases, with 13 bases spanning the gap. Germline-derived CDR1 and CDR2 are SGHTA and FQGTGA. CDR3 length: 14 residues. Filled out from reference TRBV7-3 and TRBJ2-1, the complete variable domain reads GAGVSQTPSNKVTEKGKYVELRCDPISGHTALYWYRQSLGQGPEFLIYFQGTGAADDSGLPNDRFFAVRPEGSVSTLKIQRTERGDSAVYLCASSLPGESNEQFFGPGTRLTVL.